These 9 T cell receptor beta chains were all obtained from the same sample, sequenced in a study of CD8 T cells in Susac syndrome. cDNA came from approximately 0.5 to 1 ug RNA primed by random hexamers. TCRdb analysed the immunoSEQ multiplex PCR reads with MiXCR anew, one entry per CDR3 protein. The table has about 120,000 distinct CDR3 sequences, around 94% seen once; the top ten hold 0.1% to 0.15%. Material: CD4+ T cells from PBMCs. Every receptor here comes from a human donor with multiple sclerosis.

The CDR3 nucleotides are TGTGCCAGCAGCGTGGGGGTCCCTGGGGCCAACGTCCTGACTTTC. Protein product: CASSVGVPGANVLTF. The rearrangement joins TRBV9 to TRBJ2-6; D is perhaps TRBD1 or TRBD2 (5 bases each). The CDR3 is 15 residues long. Germline V gives CDR1 SGDLS, CDR2 YYNGEE. The V end was cut by 2 bases, the J end by 2 bases, with 8 bases between.

The J gene is TRBJ2-7, the V gene TRBV4-3; TRBD2 matches 8 bases. Germline loops: CDR1 LGHNA, CDR2 YSLEER. The V gene end was trimmed by 4 bases and the J gene end by 2 bases; junction bases not matched to a gene: 7. The CDR3 sequence is 15 residues long. The CDR3 loop is CASSPYGGATYEQYF. The CDR3 nucleotides read TGCGCCAGCAGCCCCTACGGGGGGGCCACCTACGAGCAGTACTTC.

This chain uses TRBV6-5 with TRBJ2-1, with 7 bases lining up with TRBD2. CDR3 length equals 16 residues. The germline V gene encodes CDR1 MNHEY and CDR2 SVGAGI. V lost 4 bases and J lost 7; bases outside the gene matches: 13. In DNA, the CDR3 is TGTGCCAGCAGTTCCTCCTCCGGGGGAGGGACTAATGAGCAGTTCTTC. This translates into CASSSSSGGGTNEQFF.

This chain links TRBV11-2 with TRBJ1-1; unclear D gene. The CDR3 extends over 13 amino acids. Trimming removed 4 bases at V and 1 base at J, with 7 bases between. Germline lookup yields CDR1 SGHAT and CDR2 FQNNGV. The CDR3 here is CASSSDANTEAFF. CDR3 in DNA: TGTGCCAGCAGCTCAGATGCGAACACTGAAGCTTTCTTT.

The chain has TRBV29-1 and TRBJ1-1; 8 bases are a match to TRBD1. V lost 3 bases, J lost 10 bases, and 10 bases stayed unmatched. The germline gives CDR1 SQVTM, CDR2 ANQGSEA. This CDR3 contains 13 residues. The CDR3 DNA is TGCAGCGTTGACCCGACAGGGGACTTGGTAGCTTTCTTT. This gives the protein CSVDPTGDLVAFF.

The V and J genes are TRBV18 and TRBJ2-7; 7 bases fit TRBD1. The CDR3 spans 14 residues. V dropped 2 bases and J dropped 3; count of bases not matched to a gene: 4. Germline V gene sequence: CDR1 KGHSH, CDR2 LQKENI. The CDR3 bases are TGTGCCAGCTCACCAAGGGACAGCCACTACGAGCAGTACTTC. Protein sequence: CASSPRDSHYEQYF. The whole variable domain, filled in from reference TRBV18 and TRBJ2-7, reads NAGVMQNPRHLVRRRGQEARLRCSPMKGHSHVYWYRQLPEEGLKFMVYLQKENIIDESGMPKERFSAEFPKEGPSILRIQQVVRGDSAAYFCASSPRDSHYEQYFGPGTRLTVT.

Only one count was recorded for this clonotype. The chain uses TRBV9 and TRBJ2-5; no clear D. The V and J ends lost 4 bases and 5 bases respectively, with 15 bases between them. The CDR3 covers 14 residues. From germline, CDR1 is SGDLS and CDR2 YYNGEE. CDR3 nucleotide sequence: TGTGCCAGCAGCTCGCCCAATGCCGGGGAGACCCAGTACTTC. Translation gives CASSSPNAGETQYF.

The chain uses TRBV3-1 and TRBJ1-6, with a tentative D call TRBD1 (6 bases). Germline CDR1 reads LGHDT; CDR2 reads YNNKEL (reference sequence). This CDR3 spans 12 amino acids. V lost 5 bases, J lost 10 bases, and 9 bases lay in between. The CDR3 nucleotides are TGTGCCAGCAGCTCGGGGGCCTCACCCCTCCACTTT. As protein: CASSSGASPLHF.

The chain carries TRBV29-1 and TRBJ1-3; no clear D. Germline V lookup: CDR1 SQVTM, CDR2 ANQGSEA. V was clipped by 7 bases and J by 4 bases, with 8 bases between them. This CDR3 has 11 amino acids. The CDR3 loop is CSAQWGNTIYF. The CDR3 nucleotides read TGCAGCGCGCAGTGGGGAAACACCATATATTTT. The full variable domain, rest sourced from reference TRBV29-1 and TRBJ1-3, is SAVISQKPSRDICQRGTSLTIQCQVDSQVTMMFWYRQQPGQSLTLIATANQGSEATYESGFVIDKFPISRPNLTFSTLTVSNMSPEDSSIYLCSAQWGNTIYFGEGSWLTVV.